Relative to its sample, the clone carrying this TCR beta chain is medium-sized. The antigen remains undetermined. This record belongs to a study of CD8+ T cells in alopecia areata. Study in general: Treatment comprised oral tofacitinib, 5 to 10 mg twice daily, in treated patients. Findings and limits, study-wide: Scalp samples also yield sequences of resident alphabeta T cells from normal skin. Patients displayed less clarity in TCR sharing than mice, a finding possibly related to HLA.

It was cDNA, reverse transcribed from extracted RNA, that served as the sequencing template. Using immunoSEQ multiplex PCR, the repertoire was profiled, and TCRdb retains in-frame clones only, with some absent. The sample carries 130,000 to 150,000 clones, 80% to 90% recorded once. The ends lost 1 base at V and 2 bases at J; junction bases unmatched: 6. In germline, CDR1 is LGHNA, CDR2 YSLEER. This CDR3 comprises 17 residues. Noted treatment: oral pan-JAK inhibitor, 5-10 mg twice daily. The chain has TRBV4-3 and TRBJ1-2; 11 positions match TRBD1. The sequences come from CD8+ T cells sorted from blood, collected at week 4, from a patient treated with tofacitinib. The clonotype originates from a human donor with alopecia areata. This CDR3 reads CASSQVRTGGLNYGYTF. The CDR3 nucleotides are TGCGCCAGCAGCCAAGTGAGGACAGGGGGCCTAAACTATGGCTACACCTTC.